Sequencing of this T cell receptor (beta chain) was carried out in a study of blood T cell repertoires in COVID-19. Study at large: Both acute and convalescent COVID-19 samples were obtained from the United States, Italy and Spain. Nucleic acid was either cDNA or gDNA, and it came from T cells, B-cell-depleted T cells, or PBMCs.

In the original workflow: Amplification of reference gene primers was used by the study to estimate nucleated cell counts. Clones were read by immunoSEQ multiplex PCR, and TCRdb kept only the in-frame ones, dropping some. Clonal size and the V and J genes are those of that table, whereas D and trimming came from the DNA. The profile shows about 200,000 clones, approximately 87% of them singletons. V shed 8 bases, J shed 1 base, and the junction held 7 bases outside the gene matches. This CDR3 has 15 amino acids. Per the germline V gene, CDR1 is LNHDA and CDR2 is SQIVND (reference sequence). The specimen sequenced was peripheral blood. The chain combines TRBV19 with TRBJ1-1, with 10 bases identical to TRBD1. The clonotype originates from a man aged 60 to 69 who had recovered from COVID-19. The CDR3 DNA is TGTGCCAGTTCCGGGACAGGGGTGTGGAACACTGAAGCTTTCTTT. Protein sequence: CASSGTGVWNTEAFF.